One and the same sample provided the 10 T cell receptor beta chains below, sequenced in a study of CD8+ T cells in alopecia areata. As to treatment: oral pan-JAK inhibitor, 5-10 mg twice daily. Following extraction, RNA underwent reverse transcription to cDNA, which served as the sequencing template. Method: immunoSEQ multiplex PCR; TCRdb's copy keeps in-frame clones and lacks some. The repertoire holds 250,000 to 300,000 clones, with over 45% as singletons. The sequenced sample was CD4+ T cells sorted from blood, obtained at week 24, from a patient treated with tofacitinib. The source of these receptors is a human donor with alopecia areata.

This sequence joins TRBV6-5 and TRBJ1-2, with D maybe TRBD1 (5 bases). There are 14 residues in the CDR3. Germline lookup yields CDR1 MNHEY and CDR2 SVGAGI. The V end was cut by 6 bases, the J end by 0 bases, with 11 bases between. For the CDR3, the DNA is TGTGCCAGCAGAAAGGGACCGCCTAACTATGGCTACACCTTC. Protein sequence: CASRKGPPNYGYTF.

This clone was detected once. The chain is built from TRBV9 and TRBJ1-6; 8 bases are shared with TRBD1. CDR1 is SGDLS and CDR2 is YYNGEE in the germline V gene. The CDR3 extends over 14 amino acids. The V gene end was trimmed by 3 bases and the J gene end by 6 bases; junction bases not matched to a gene: 2. The CDR3 loop reads CASSAGQANSPLHF. In DNA form, the CDR3 reads TGTGCCAGCAGCGCGGGACAGGCTAATTCACCCCTCCACTTT.

This clone was detected a few times. V and J are TRBV7-9 and TRBJ1-3; D perhaps matches TRBD1 (5 bases). V lost 5 bases, J lost 0 bases, and 14 bases lay in between. From germline, CDR1 is SEHNR and CDR2 FQNEAQ (reference sequence). The CDR3 length is 16 residues. The CDR3 DNA follows: TGTGCCAGCAGCGCCCCGGGACGGTACTCTGGAAACACCATATATTTT. It codes for CASSAPGRYSGNTIYF. The full variable domain, with the rest looked up from reference TRBV7-9 and TRBJ1-3, is DTGVSQNPRHKITKRGQNVTFRCDPISEHNRLYWYRQTLGQGPEFLTYFQNEAQLEKSRLLSDRFSAERPKGSFSTLEIQRTEQGDSAMYLCASSAPGRYSGNTIYFGEGSWLTVV.

In this sample, this clone turned up a few times. The rearrangement joins TRBV5-1 to TRBJ1-1, with 9 bases matching TRBD1. CDR1 and CDR2 from the germline V gene are SGHRS and YFSETQ. Trimming cost V 5 bases and J 5 bases; bases outside gene matches: 13. The CDR3 totals 16 residues. The CDR3 DNA sequence: TGCGCCAGCAGTGATCCGAGGACAGGGGCGAGGACTGAAGCTTTCTTT. It yields the protein CASSDPRTGARTEAFF.

The chain is built from TRBV7-3 and TRBJ2-5; no clear D gene. Germline V gives CDR1 SGHTA, CDR2 FQGTGA. V lost 5 bases and J 2 bases, leaving 9 bases between the germline ends. The CDR3 length is 13 residues. CDR3 bases: TGTGCCAGCAGCCCCACAATTCAAGAGACCCAGTACTTC. The encoded protein is CASSPTIQETQYF. Complete variable domain (other parts from reference TRBV7-3 and TRBJ2-5): GAGVSQTPSNKVTEKGKYVELRCDPISGHTALYWYRQSLGQGPEFLIYFQGTGAADDSGLPNDRFFAVRPEGSVSTLKIQRTERGDSAVYLCASSPTIQETQYFGPGTRLLVL.

The gene calls are TRBV18 and TRBJ2-7; D is undetermined. The CDR3 covers 13 residues. The germline V and J ends were trimmed by 4 bases and 4 bases, with 11 bases remaining between them. The germline CDR1 and CDR2 sequences are KGHSH and LQKENI. The CDR3 DNA reads as TGTGCCAGCTCACTCATGACTGAATACGAGCAGTACTTC. Residues: CASSLMTEYEQYF. Supplemented by reference TRBV18 and TRBJ2-7, the full variable domain reads NAGVMQNPRHLVRRRGQEARLRCSPMKGHSHVYWYRQLPEEGLKFMVYLQKENIIDESGMPKERFSAEFPKEGPSILRIQQVVRGDSAAYFCASSLMTEYEQYFGPGTRLTVT.

The V call is TRBV27, the J call TRBJ2-1, with D possibly being TRBD1 (6 bases). CDR1 is MNHEY and CDR2 is SMNVEV in the germline V gene (reference sequence). The CDR3 sequence is 14 residues long. V was shortened by 6 bases and J by 2 bases, with 11 bases between the two germline ends. The CDR3 DNA sequence: TGTGCCAGCAGCTACAGGGACCCCTACAATGAGCAGTTCTTC. It translates to CASSYRDPYNEQFF.

The chain has TRBV4-1 and TRBJ1-3; D not certain. The V gene's germline CDR1 is MGHRA and CDR2 YSYEKL. CDR3 length: 16 amino acids. The V end was cut by 4 bases, the J end by 3 bases, with 16 bases between. CDR3 bases: TGCGCCAGCAGCCGACGACCGCCGGCATTTGGAAACACCATATATTTT. This translates into CASSRRPPAFGNTIYF.

J is TRBJ2-2 and V is TRBV30, with unresolved D. This CDR3 contains 14 residues. Germline V gene lookup returns CDR1 GTSNPN and CDR2 SVGIG (reference sequence). Trimming took 1 base from V and 1 from J, leaving 7 bases between them. CDR3 nucleotide sequence: TGTGCCTGGAGTGCCAGAGGGAACACCGGGGAGCTGTTTTTT. Residues: CAWSARGNTGELFF.

In its sample, this clone was seen many times. The chain recombines TRBV4-1 with TRBJ2-5; D uncertain. There are 15 residues in the CDR3. Looked up from germline, CDR1 is MGHRA and CDR2 is YSYEKL. V lost 1 base and J 1 base, leaving 10 bases between the germline ends. CDR3 sequence: CASSQGYDGQETQYF. DNA of the CDR3: TGCGCCAGCAGCCAAGGGTACGATGGCCAAGAGACCCAGTACTTC.